This T cell receptor beta chain is from a study of T-cell memory formation after mild COVID-19. Broader study findings: While clones contracting from day 15 to 85 were balanced between CD4 and CD8, later expanders leaned CD4+. In pre-infection memory, a portion of responding clones appeared, which suggested that cross-reactive memory joined.

Each CDR3 protein is one row after TCRdb ran MiXCR on the 5' RACE reads. This sample has some 290,000 distinct CDR3 sequences; about 16% occur once, and the top ten carry 23%. CDR3 length equals 14 residues. V gave up 6 bases and J gave up 3 bases; unmatched junction bases: 2. Germline lookup yields CDR1 SNHLY and CDR2 FYNNEI. Notes on this clonotype: Its antigen remains unidentified.

The J gene is TRBJ2-1, the V gene TRBV2, with TRBD1 matching over 10 bases. Sequenced: PBMCs or a T cell subset sorted from them (not recorded which). This clonotype was sampled from a man younger than 35 who had mild COVID-19 (a few samples of this study predate the infection). Cell type and time point are not known. The CDR3 DNA reads as TGTGCCAGCAGAGGGACAGGGGTCTACAATGAGCAGTTCTTC. Translating gives CASRGTGVYNEQFF.